The present T cell receptor (beta chain) was sequenced within a study of T cell responses to AZD1222 COVID-19 vaccine. General study points: Increased Spike-specific TCR breadth and depth were observed after two AZD1222 doses.

The CDR3 is 14 amino acids. Germline CDR1 and CDR2: SGHRS and YFSETQ. V was pared by 4 bases and J by 1 base, with 12 bases between. Comments on this clone: Antigen specificity is unknown.

Produced via immunoSEQ multiplex PCR; TCRdb's table is partial and in-frame only. The sample includes about 140,000 clones, roughly 90% seen only once; the top ten take roughly 3.1%. The source material was peripheral blood, sampled on day 0 of AZD1222 vaccination. This sequence joins TRBV5-1 and TRBJ2-7; D is unresolved. This TCR derives from an adult in good health. CDR3 region: CASSGDGHSYEQYF. The CDR3 DNA follows: TGCGCCAGCAGCGGAGACGGGCATTCCTACGAGCAGTACTTC.